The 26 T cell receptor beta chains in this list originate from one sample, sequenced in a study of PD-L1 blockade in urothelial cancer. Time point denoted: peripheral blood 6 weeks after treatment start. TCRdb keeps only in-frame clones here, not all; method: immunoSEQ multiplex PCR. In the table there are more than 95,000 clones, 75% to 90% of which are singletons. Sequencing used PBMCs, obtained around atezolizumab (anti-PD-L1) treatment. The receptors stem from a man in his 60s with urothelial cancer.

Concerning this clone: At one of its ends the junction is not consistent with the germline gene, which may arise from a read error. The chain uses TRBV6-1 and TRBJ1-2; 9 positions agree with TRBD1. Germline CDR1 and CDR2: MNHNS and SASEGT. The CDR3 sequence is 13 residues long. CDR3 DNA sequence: TGTGCCAGCAGTCCCTCGGGACAGGGAGGAATTTTCTTC. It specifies CASSPSGQGGIFF.

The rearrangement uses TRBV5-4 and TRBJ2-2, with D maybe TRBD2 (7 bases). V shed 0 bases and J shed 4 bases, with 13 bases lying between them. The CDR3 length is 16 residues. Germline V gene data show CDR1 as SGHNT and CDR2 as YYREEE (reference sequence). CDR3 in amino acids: CASSLAIGGGTGELFF. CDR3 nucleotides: TGTGCCAGCAGCTTGGCCATAGGGGGGGGCACCGGGGAGCTGTTTTTT.

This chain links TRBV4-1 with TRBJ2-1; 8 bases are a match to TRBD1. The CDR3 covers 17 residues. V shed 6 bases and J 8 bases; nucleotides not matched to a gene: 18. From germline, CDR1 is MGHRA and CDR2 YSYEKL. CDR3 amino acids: CASSLQPPGGAGDEQFF. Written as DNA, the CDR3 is TGCGCCAGCAGTTTACAGCCGCCAGGGGGCGCAGGCGATGAGCAGTTCTTC.

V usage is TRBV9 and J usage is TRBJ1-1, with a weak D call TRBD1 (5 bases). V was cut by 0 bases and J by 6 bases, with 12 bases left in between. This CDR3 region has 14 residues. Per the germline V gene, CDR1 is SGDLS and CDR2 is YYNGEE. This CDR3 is CASSVGGADPEAFF. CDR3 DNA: TGTGCCAGCAGCGTAGGGGGCGCTGACCCTGAAGCTTTCTTT.

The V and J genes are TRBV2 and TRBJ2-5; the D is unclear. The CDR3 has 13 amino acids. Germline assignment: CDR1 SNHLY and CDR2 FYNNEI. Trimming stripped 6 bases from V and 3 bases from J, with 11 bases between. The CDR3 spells CASSAGTKETQYF. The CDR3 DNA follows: TGTGCCAGCAGCGCAGGCACAAAAGAGACCCAGTACTTC.

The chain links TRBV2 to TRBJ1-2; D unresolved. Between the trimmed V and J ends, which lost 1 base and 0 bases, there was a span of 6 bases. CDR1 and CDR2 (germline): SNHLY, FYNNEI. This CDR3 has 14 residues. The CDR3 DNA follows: TGTGCCAGCAGTGAAGTATCAGCTAACTATGGCTACACCTTC. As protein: CASSEVSANYGYTF. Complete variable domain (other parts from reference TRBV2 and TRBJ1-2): EPEVTQTPSHQVTQMGQEVILRCVPISNHLYFYWYRQILGQKVEFLVSFYNNEISEKSEIFDDQFSVERPDGSNFTLKIRSTKLEDSAMYFCASSEVSANYGYTFGSGTRLTVV.

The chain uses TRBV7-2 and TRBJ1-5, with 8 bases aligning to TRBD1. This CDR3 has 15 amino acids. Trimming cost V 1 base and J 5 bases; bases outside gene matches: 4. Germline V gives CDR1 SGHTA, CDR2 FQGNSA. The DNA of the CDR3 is TGTGCCAGCAGCTTAGAAGGACAGGGTTATCAGCCCCAGCATTTT. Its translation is CASSLEGQGYQPQHF. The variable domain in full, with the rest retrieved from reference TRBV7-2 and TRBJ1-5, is GAGVSQSPSNKVTEKGKDVELRCDPISGHTALYWYRQSLGQGLEFLIYFQGNSAPDKSGLPSDRFSAERTGGSVSTLTIQRTQQEDSAVYLCASSLEGQGYQPQHFGDGTRLSIL.

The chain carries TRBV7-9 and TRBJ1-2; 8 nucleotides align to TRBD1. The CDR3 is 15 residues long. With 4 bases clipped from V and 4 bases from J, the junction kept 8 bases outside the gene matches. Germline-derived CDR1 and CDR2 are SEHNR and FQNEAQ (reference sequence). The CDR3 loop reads CASSSFDRGSYGYTF. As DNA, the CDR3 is TGTGCCAGCAGCTCTTTTGACAGGGGCTCCTATGGCTACACCTTC.

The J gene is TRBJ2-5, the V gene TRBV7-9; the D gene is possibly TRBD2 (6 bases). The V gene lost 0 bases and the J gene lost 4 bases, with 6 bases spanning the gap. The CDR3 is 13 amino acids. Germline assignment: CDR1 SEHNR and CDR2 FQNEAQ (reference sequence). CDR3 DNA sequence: TGTGCCAGCAGCTTAGCGGGGGGAGAGACCCAGTACTTC. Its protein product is CASSLAGGETQYF.

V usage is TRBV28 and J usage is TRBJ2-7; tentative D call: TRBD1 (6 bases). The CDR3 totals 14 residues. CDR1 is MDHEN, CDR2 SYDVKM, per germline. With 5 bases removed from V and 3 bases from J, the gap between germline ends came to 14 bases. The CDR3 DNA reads TGTGCCAGCAGTCCCCCTTGGGACAACTACGAGCAGTACTTC. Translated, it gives CASSPPWDNYEQYF. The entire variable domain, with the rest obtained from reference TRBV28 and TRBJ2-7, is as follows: DVKVTQSSRYLVKRTGEKVFLECVQDMDHENMFWYRQDPGLGLRLIYFSYDVKMKEKGDIPEGYSVSREKKERFSLILESASTNQTSMYLCASSPPWDNYEQYFGPGTRLTVT.

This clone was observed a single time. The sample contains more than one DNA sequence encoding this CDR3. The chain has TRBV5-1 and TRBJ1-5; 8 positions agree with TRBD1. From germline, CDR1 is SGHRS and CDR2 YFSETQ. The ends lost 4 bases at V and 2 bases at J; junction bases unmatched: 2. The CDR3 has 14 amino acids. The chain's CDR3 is CASSPDRGNQPQHF. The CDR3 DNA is TGCGCCAGCAGCCCGGACAGGGGCAATCAGCCCCAGCATTTT.

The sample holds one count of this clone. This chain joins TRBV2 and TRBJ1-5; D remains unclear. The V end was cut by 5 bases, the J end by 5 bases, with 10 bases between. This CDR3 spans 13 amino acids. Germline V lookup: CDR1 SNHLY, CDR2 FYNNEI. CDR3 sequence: CASSLGRDQPQHF. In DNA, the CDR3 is TGTGCCAGCAGTCTGGGCCGCGATCAGCCCCAGCATTTT.

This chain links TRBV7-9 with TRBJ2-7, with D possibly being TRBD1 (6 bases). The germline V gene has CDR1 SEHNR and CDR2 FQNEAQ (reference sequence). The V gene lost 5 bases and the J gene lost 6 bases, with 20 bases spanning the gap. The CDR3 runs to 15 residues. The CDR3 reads CASSNFMTGRGEQYF. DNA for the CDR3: TGTGCCAGCAGCAATTTTATGACAGGCAGGGGCGAGCAGTACTTC.

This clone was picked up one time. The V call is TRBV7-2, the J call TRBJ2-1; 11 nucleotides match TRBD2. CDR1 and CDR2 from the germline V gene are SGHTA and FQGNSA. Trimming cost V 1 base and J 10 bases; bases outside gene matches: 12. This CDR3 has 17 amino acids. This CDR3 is CASSLGAGSGGAWEQFF. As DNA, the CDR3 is TGTGCCAGCAGCTTAGGCGCGGGTAGCGGGGGGGCGTGGGAGCAGTTCTTC. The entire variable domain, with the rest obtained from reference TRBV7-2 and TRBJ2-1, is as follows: GAGVSQSPSNKVTEKGKDVELRCDPISGHTALYWYRQSLGQGLEFLIYFQGNSAPDKSGLPSDRFSAERTGGSVSTLTIQRTQQEDSAVYLCASSLGAGSGGAWEQFFGPGTRLTVL.

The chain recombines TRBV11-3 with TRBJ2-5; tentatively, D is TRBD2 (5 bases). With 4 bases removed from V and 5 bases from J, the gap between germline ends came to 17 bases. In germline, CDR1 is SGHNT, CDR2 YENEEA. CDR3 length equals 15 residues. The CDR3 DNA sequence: TGTGCCAGCAGCTCACGGAGCGCGGGTCGGGAGACCCAGTACTTC. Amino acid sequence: CASSSRSAGRETQYF.

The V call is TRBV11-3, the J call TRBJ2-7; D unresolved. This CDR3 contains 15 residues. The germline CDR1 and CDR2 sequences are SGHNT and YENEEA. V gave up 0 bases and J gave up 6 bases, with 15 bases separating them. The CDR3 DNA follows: TGTGCCAGCAGCTTAGATCTAGGCATCCTTGCCGAGCAGTACTTC. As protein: CASSLDLGILAEQYF. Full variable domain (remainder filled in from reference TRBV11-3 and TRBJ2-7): EAGVVQSPRYKIIEKKQPVAFWCNPISGHNTLYWYLQNLGQGPELLIRYENEEAVDDSQLPKDRFSAERLKGVDSTLKIQPAELGDSAVYLCASSLDLGILAEQYFGPGTRLTVT.

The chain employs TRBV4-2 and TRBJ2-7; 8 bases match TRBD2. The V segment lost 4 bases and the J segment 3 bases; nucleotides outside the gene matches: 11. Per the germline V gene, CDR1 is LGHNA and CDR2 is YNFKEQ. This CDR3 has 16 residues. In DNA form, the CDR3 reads TGTGCCAGCAGCCGCGGGGGGAGCGGGAGCTTCTACGAGCAGTACTTC. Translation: CASSRGGSGSFYEQYF.

The DNA for the CDR3 is TGTGCCAGCAGCCCATGGACAGGGCCCTTTCAAGGCTACACCTTC. It is translated as CASSPWTGPFQGYTF. The V and J genes are TRBV9 and TRBJ1-2, with TRBD1 identical over 8 bases. V was pared by 4 bases and J by 8 bases, with 13 bases of the junction left unmatched. Germline CDR1 and CDR2: SGDLS and YYNGEE. The CDR3 length is 15 residues.

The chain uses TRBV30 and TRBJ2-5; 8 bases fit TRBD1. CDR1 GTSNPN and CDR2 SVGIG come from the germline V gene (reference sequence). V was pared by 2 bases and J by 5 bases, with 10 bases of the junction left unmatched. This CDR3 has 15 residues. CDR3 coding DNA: TGTGCCTGGAGTCGGGGGACAGGAGAGGCGGAGACCCAGTACTTC. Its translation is CAWSRGTGEAETQYF.

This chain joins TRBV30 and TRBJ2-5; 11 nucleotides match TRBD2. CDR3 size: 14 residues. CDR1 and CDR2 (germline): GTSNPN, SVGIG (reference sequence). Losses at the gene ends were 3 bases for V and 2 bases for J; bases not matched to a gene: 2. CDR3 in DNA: TGTGCCTGGAGCACTAGCGGGGGACAAGAGACCCAGTACTTC. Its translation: CAWSTSGGQETQYF.

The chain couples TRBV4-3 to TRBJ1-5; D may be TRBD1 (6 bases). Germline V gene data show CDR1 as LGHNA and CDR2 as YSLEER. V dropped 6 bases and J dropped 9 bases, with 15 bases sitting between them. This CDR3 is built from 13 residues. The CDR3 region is CASSPARGWPQHF. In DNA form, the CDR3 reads TGCGCCAGCAGTCCAGCCAGGGGTTGGCCCCAGCATTTT.

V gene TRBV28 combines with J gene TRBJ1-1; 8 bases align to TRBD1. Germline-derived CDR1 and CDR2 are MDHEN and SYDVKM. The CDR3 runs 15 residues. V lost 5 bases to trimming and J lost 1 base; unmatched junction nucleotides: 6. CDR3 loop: CASSPRQGPNTEAFF. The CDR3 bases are TGTGCCAGCAGTCCCCGACAGGGGCCGAACACTGAAGCTTTCTTT.

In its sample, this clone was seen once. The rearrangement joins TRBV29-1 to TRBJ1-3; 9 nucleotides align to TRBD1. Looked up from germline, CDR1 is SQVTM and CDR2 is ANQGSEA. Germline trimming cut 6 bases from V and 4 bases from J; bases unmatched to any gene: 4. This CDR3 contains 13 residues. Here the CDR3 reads CSVGGQGGNTIYF. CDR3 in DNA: TGCAGCGTCGGTGGACAGGGGGGAAACACCATATATTTT.

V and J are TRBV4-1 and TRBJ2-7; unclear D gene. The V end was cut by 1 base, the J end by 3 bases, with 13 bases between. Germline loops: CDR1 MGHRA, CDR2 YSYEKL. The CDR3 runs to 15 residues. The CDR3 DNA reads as TGCGCCAGCAGCCAAGGGCCCCAACGGGTCTACGAGCAGTACTTC. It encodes CASSQGPQRVYEQYF.

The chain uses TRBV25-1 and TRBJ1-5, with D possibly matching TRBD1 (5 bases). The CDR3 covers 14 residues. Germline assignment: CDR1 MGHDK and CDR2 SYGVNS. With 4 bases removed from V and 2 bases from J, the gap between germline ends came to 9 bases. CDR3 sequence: CASSGDSRNQPQHF. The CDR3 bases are TGTGCCAGCAGTGGTGACAGTCGCAATCAGCCCCAGCATTTT. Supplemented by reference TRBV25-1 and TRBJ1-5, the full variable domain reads EADIYQTPRYLVIGTGKKITLECSQTMGHDKMYWYQQDPGMELHLIHYSYGVNSTEKGDLSSESTVSRIRTEHFPLTLESARPSHTSQYLCASSGDSRNQPQHFGDGTRLSIL.

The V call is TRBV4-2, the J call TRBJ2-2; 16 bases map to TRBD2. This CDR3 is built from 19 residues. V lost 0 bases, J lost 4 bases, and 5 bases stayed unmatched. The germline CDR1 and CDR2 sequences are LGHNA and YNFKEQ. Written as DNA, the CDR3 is TGTGCCAGCAGCCAAGAGGGACTAGCGGGGGGGCTGACCACCGGGGAGCTGTTTTTT. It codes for CASSQEGLAGGLTTGELFF.